The 18 T cell receptor beta chains listed next were all sequenced from one sample in a study of T cell responses to AZD1222 COVID-19 vaccine. TCRdb keeps only in-frame clones here, not all; method: immunoSEQ multiplex PCR. The profile shows some 90,000 clones, 89% of them singletons. The sequences come from peripheral blood, collected on day 0 of AZD1222 vaccination. These receptor sequences come from an adult in good health.

This clone was counted once. The chain couples TRBV2 to TRBJ1-2; D is perhaps TRBD1 (5 bases). The ends were cut back, 4 bases at V and 3 bases at J, with 15 bases in the middle. Germline V gene sequence: CDR1 SNHLY, CDR2 FYNNEI. The CDR3 extends over 15 amino acids. DNA for the CDR3: TGTGCCAGCAGTGCCTTTCGTAGGGGAGACTATGGCTACACCTTC. Amino acid sequence: CASSAFRRGDYGYTF.

This chain joins TRBV6-5 and TRBJ2-5, with D tentatively TRBD1 or TRBD2 (7 bases each). Germline V lookup: CDR1 MNHEY, CDR2 SVGAGI. There are 14 residues in the CDR3. The CDR3 sequence: CASAGVGGRETQYF. The CDR3 DNA sequence: TGTGCTTCTGCGGGGGTAGGGGGCAGGGAGACCCAGTACTTC.

This clone was counted once. V usage is TRBV6-1 and J usage is TRBJ1-1; D is undetermined. The germline V gene encodes CDR1 MNHNS and CDR2 SASEGT. Between the trimmed V and J ends, which lost 1 base and 3 bases, there was a span of 9 bases. The CDR3 sequence is 14 residues long. CDR3 protein: CASSEGRPDTEAFF. The CDR3 bases are TGTGCCAGCAGTGAAGGACGCCCCGACACTGAAGCTTTCTTT.

The chain carries TRBV5-1 and TRBJ1-1, with TRBD1 matching over 7 bases. The CDR3 extends over 15 amino acids. Unmatched junction bases numbered 5, after V lost 0 bases and J lost 3 bases. CDR1 and CDR2 from the germline V gene are SGHRS and YFSETQ. The CDR3 region has the DNA TGCGCCAGCAGCTTGGTGGGCAGGGGGGACACTGAAGCTTTCTTT. Residues: CASSLVGRGDTEAFF.

J is TRBJ2-3 and V is TRBV30; 7 bases align to TRBD2. Germline V gene sequence: CDR1 GTSNPN, CDR2 SVGIG (reference sequence). J gave up 4 bases and V 3 bases, and 7 bases lay outside the gene matches. This CDR3 is built from 14 residues. CDR3 sequence reads: CAWRRAGVADTQYF. In DNA, the CDR3 is TGTGCCTGGAGACGGGCGGGAGTGGCAGATACGCAGTATTTT.

The chain joins TRBV6-4 to TRBJ2-1, with a tentative D call TRBD2 (5 bases). Germline V gene lookup returns CDR1 MRHNA and CDR2 SNTAGT. Between the trimmed V and J ends, which lost 4 bases and 2 bases, there was a span of 12 bases. CDR3 length: 15 residues. The CDR3 DNA follows: TGTGCCAGCAGTGGGGAGAGGGTTCCCTACAATGAGCAGTTCTTC. Residues: CASSGERVPYNEQFF.

J is TRBJ1-6 and V is TRBV30; D not certain. The CDR3 loop spans 14 amino acids. The germline V gene has CDR1 GTSNPN and CDR2 SVGIG (reference sequence). Trimming took off 3 bases at V and 7 bases at J, with 13 bases between the two ends. CDR3 amino acids: CAWSVLTRNSPLHF. CDR3 sequence (DNA): TGTGCCTGGAGCGTACTAACGAGGAATTCACCCCTCCACTTT.

This clone was seen only once. The rearrangement links TRBV3-1 (or the pseudogene TRBV3-2) to TRBJ2-4; the D gene is possibly TRBD1 (6 bases). The CDR3 sequence is 18 residues long. CDR1 and CDR2 from the germline V gene are LGHDT and YNNKEL (reference sequence). Trimming pared 1 base from V and 0 bases from J, leaving 16 bases between. CDR3 DNA: TGTGCCAGCAGCCAAGTGTCCGGGACAAGCCTAGCCAAAAACATTCAGTACTTC. Amino acid sequence: CASSQVSGTSLAKNIQYF.

V is TRBV7-2 and J is TRBJ1-2; TRBD1 might be the D (5 bases). The germline CDR1 and CDR2 sequences are SGHTA and FQGNSA. The CDR3 is 15 residues long. V gave up 1 base and J gave up 4 bases, with 13 bases separating them. As DNA, the CDR3 is TGTGCCAGCAGCTTAGGGTTTGCAGGGAGCTATGGCTACACCTTC. Translated: CASSLGFAGSYGYTF.

The chain joins TRBV11-2 to TRBJ2-5; D possibly corresponds to TRBD1 (6 bases). Germline values: CDR1 SGHAT, CDR2 FQNNGV. CDR3 length equals 19 residues. Trimming pared 3 bases from V and 5 bases from J, leaving 28 bases between. The CDR3 DNA reads TGTGCCAGCAGCTTTCGAGGCCAGGGGATGGCGTTGGAACGGGAGACCCAGTACTTC. This translates into CASSFRGQGMALERETQYF.

This rearrangement joins TRBV7-9 to TRBJ1-1, with D hard to call. V dropped 2 bases and J dropped 11 bases, with 21 bases sitting between them. Germline V lookup: CDR1 SEHNR, CDR2 FQNEAQ (reference sequence). The CDR3 has 15 amino acids. Here the CDR3 DNA reads TGTGCCAGCAGCTTATCCGGCCGGTCCTGGGGTAGGGCTTTCTTT. Translation: CASSLSGRSWGRAFF. The whole variable domain, filled in from reference TRBV7-9 and TRBJ1-1, reads DTGVSQNPRHKITKRGQNVTFRCDPISEHNRLYWYRQTLGQGPEFLTYFQNEAQLEKSRLLSDRFSAERPKGSFSTLEIQRTEQGDSAMYLCASSLSGRSWGRAFFGQGTRLTVV.

This chain uses TRBV5-1 with TRBJ2-5, with TRBD2 identical over 9 bases. V was pared by 4 bases and J by 5 bases, with 9 bases of the junction left unmatched. Per the germline V gene, CDR1 is SGHRS and CDR2 is YFSETQ. The CDR3 runs 15 residues. In nucleotides, the CDR3 is TGCGCCAGCAGCCTTGGGACTAGCCCTAGGGAGACCCAGTACTTC. It is translated as CASSLGTSPRETQYF.

The V call is TRBV30, the J call TRBJ1-5; no reliable D call. The CDR3 is made up of 14 amino acids. Trimming pared 0 bases from V and 3 bases from J, leaving 9 bases between. Germline values: CDR1 GTSNPN, CDR2 SVGIG (reference sequence). CDR3 loop: CAWSVGGSNQPQHF. The CDR3 DNA reads as TGTGCCTGGAGTGTCGGAGGGTCCAATCAGCCCCAGCATTTT.

The genes are TRBV11-1 and TRBJ2-2; unclear D gene. V lost 5 bases to trimming and J lost 0 bases, with 7 bases between them. The V gene's germline CDR1 is SGHAT and CDR2 FQDESV (reference sequence). CDR3 length equals 14 residues. CDR3 region: CASSQDPNTGELFF. Here the CDR3 DNA reads TGTGCCAGCAGCCAGGATCCGAACACCGGGGAGCTGTTTTTT.

This clone was detected once. This chain joins TRBV2 and TRBJ1-1; 7 positions agree with TRBD1. Germline-derived CDR1 and CDR2 are SNHLY and FYNNEI. Germline trimming cut 6 bases from V and 4 bases from J; bases unmatched to any gene: 5. The CDR3 length is 13 residues. CDR3 DNA: TGTGCCAGCAGAGGGACAGAAAGCACTGAAGCTTTCTTT. Translated, it gives CASRGTESTEAFF.

A remark on this clone: This clone may be a read error of a much larger clone one base away. This chain uses TRBV6-1 with TRBJ2-3; 9 bases map to TRBD2. This CDR3 has 15 residues. The germline V gene has CDR1 MNHNS and CDR2 SASEGT. After removal of 2 bases from V and 1 base from J, the junction contained 1 base not matched to a gene. CDR3 amino acids: CASSEIAGGTDTQYF. The CDR3 DNA follows: TGTGCCAGCAGTGAAATAGCGGGGGGCACAGATACGCAGTATTTT.

The CDR3 loop is CASSNIGGNLLAKNIQYF. The CDR3 DNA reads as TGTGCCAGCAGTAATATAGGGGGGAACCTTTTAGCCAAAAACATTCAGTACTTC. This chain uses TRBV27 with TRBJ2-4, with D perhaps being TRBD1 or TRBD2 (6 bases each). The CDR3 runs to 18 residues. The V gene's germline CDR1 is MNHEY and CDR2 SMNVEV (reference sequence). Trimming pared 5 bases from V and 0 bases from J, leaving 20 bases between.

The chain uses TRBV19 and TRBJ1-1; no reliable D call. The CDR3 is 16 amino acids. CDR1 and CDR2 (germline): LNHDA, SQIVND (reference sequence). Trimming stripped 2 bases from V and 7 bases from J, with 20 bases between. DNA of the CDR3: TGTGCCAGTAGTATAAGGACCCTCCCCGCGACGGTTGAAGCTTTCTTT. Protein sequence: CASSIRTLPATVEAFF.